The rows below give T cell receptor beta chains drawn from one sample of a study of technical replicates of blood from a handful of donors. Here immunoSEQ multiplex PCR was the method, and the copy in TCRdb shows in-frame clones only, minus some. The sample includes 65,000 to 85,000 clones, approximately 90% seen only once; the top ten take approximately 0.27%. Input material: T cells isolated from PBMCs. The receptors originated from a human donor in good health. Both conserved end residues are part of each CDR3. The D gene is left open where the match is weak. The size of a clone is reported for some rows only, either as once, few or many, or as a class for expanded clones.

v_gene	abundance	j_gene	d_gene	CDR3aa	CDR3nt
TRBV18	NA	TRBJ1-2	TRBD1	CASSPGGGSENGYTF	TGTGCCAGCTCACCAGGAGGGGGCTCGGAGAATGGCTACACCTTC
TRBV28	NA	TRBJ1-2	TRBD1	CASSSGQDYGYTF	TGTGCCAGCAGCTCGGGACAGGACTATGGCTACACCTTC
TRBV27	NA	TRBJ2-6	TRBD2	CASRELAGGESGANVLTF	TGTGCCAGCAGGGAACTAGCGGGGGGTGAGTCTGGGGCCAACGTCCTGACTTTC
TRBV7-4	NA	TRBJ2-7	NA	CAIDLAPRWYEQYF	TGTGCGATAGACTTAGCGCCTAGATGGTACGAGCAGTACTTC
TRBV27	NA	TRBJ1-5	NA	CASSLSRVQPQHF	TGTGCCAGCAGTTTATCGCGAGTCCAGCCCCAGCATTTT
TRBV6-5	few	TRBJ1-2	NA	CASSLTREKFTF	TGTGCCAGCAGTCTAACCCGGGAGAAGTTCACCTTC
TRBV5-1	NA	TRBJ2-3	TRBD2	CASSAGTSGGGTQYF	TGCGCCAGCAGCGCGGGGACTAGCGGGGGTGGGACGCAGTATTTT
TRBV5-1	NA	TRBJ1-1	NA	CASSLRRGSGTEAFF	TGCGCCAGCAGCTTGCGCAGGGGATCGGGAACTGAAGCTTTCTTT
TRBV10-1	NA	TRBJ2-7	NA	CASSTQGTYEQYF	TGCGCCAGCAGTACCCAGGGGACCTACGAGCAGTACTTC
TRBV18	NA	TRBJ2-1	TRBD2	CASSPRTSGGYNEQFF	TGTGCCAGCTCACCACGGACTAGCGGGGGGTATAATGAGCAGTTCTTC
TRBV9	NA	TRBJ2-1	TRBD1	CASSVGAMKTGLNEQFF	TGTGCCAGCAGCGTAGGCGCAATGAAGACAGGGTTGAATGAGCAGTTCTTC
TRBV14	NA	TRBJ2-5	NA	CASSQGVGWGPSGQETQYF	TGTGCCAGCAGCCAAGGCGTAGGTTGGGGGCCTAGCGGCCAAGAGACCCAGTACTTC
TRBV2	NA	TRBJ2-5	NA	CASSERAPRGLAAKYQETQYF	TGTGCCAGCAGTGAACGGGCCCCGAGGGGCTTAGCGGCAAAATACCAAGAGACCCAGTACTTC
TRBV6-6	few	TRBJ2-3	NA	CASSYTQGGDTQYF	TGTGCCAGCAGTTACACGCAGGGGGGAGATACGCAGTATTTT
TRBV2	NA	TRBJ2-3	NA	CASTTSRADTQYF	TGTGCCAGCACCACGTCGAGGGCAGATACGCAGTATTTT
TRBV29-1	NA	TRBJ2-3	NA	CSVEPSSANTQYF	TGCAGCGTTGAACCAAGCTCTGCGAATACGCAGTATTTT
TRBV18	NA	TRBJ2-7	TRBD1	CASSPWTGPNEQYF	TGTGCCAGCTCCCCTTGGACAGGTCCAAACGAGCAGTACTTC
TRBV13	NA	TRBJ2-7	TRBD2	CASSLGLAAYEQYF	TGTGCCAGCAGCTTGGGCCTAGCGGCCTACGAGCAGTACTTC
TRBV30	once	TRBJ2-5	TRBD2	CAWTSGPETQYF	TGTGCCTGGACTAGCGGCCCAGAGACCCAGTACTTC
TRBV7-7	few	TRBJ2-5	NA	CASSSFTGITISETQYF	TGTGCTAGCAGCTCCTTTACAGGAATTACTATCTCGGAGACCCAGTACTTC
TRBV9	NA	TRBJ1-1	NA	CASSVVAGGEAFF	TGTGCCAGCAGCGTAGTCGCGGGTGGTGAAGCTTTCTTT
TRBV28	NA	TRBJ2-7	NA	CASSFPGPPAYEQYF	TGTGCCAGCAGTTTTCCAGGTCCCCCGGCCTACGAGCAGTACTTC
TRBV19	few	TRBJ2-5	NA	CASSIHSQETQYF	TGTGCCAGTAGTATCCACTCTCAAGAGACCCAGTACTTC
TRBV11-3	NA	TRBJ2-1	TRBD2	CASSSSRGGVPGQFF	TGTGCCAGCAGCTCCAGTAGGGGAGGGGTGCCGGGGCAGTTCTTC
TRBV28	NA	TRBJ2-1	TRBD1	CASSLFVGTGDSFYNEQFF	TGTGCCAGCAGTTTATTTGTGGGGACAGGGGACAGCTTCTACAATGAGCAGTTCTTC
TRBV29-1	few	TRBJ1-1	NA	CSVGGGDIYTEAFF	TGCAGCGTTGGTGGGGGGGACATTTACACTGAAGCTTTCTTT
TRBV5-1	NA	TRBJ1-3	TRBD1	CASSPIAGGISGNTIYF	TGCGCCAGCAGCCCGATCGCAGGGGGGATATCTGGAAACACCATATATTTT
TRBV30	NA	TRBJ1-4	NA	CAWGRGGSEKLFF	TGTGCCTGGGGACGGGGGGGGAGTGAAAAACTGTTTTTT
TRBV6-1	NA	TRBJ1-3	TRBD1	CASSALRDSSGNTIYF	TGTGCCAGCAGTGCCTTGCGGGACAGCTCTGGAAACACCATATATTTT
TRBV7-8	NA	TRBJ1-1	NA	CASSLNVEDFMNTEAFF	TGTGCCAGCAGCTTAAACGTAGAGGACTTTATGAACACTGAAGCTTTCTTT
TRBV7-9	NA	TRBJ2-7	NA	CASSLAFEVMSYEQYF	TGTGCCAGCAGCTTAGCGTTTGAGGTGATGTCCTACGAGCAGTACTTC
TRBV19	NA	TRBJ2-7	TRBD1	CASRGQGVSYEQYF	TGTGCCAGTAGGGGACAGGGGGTCTCCTACGAGCAGTACTTC